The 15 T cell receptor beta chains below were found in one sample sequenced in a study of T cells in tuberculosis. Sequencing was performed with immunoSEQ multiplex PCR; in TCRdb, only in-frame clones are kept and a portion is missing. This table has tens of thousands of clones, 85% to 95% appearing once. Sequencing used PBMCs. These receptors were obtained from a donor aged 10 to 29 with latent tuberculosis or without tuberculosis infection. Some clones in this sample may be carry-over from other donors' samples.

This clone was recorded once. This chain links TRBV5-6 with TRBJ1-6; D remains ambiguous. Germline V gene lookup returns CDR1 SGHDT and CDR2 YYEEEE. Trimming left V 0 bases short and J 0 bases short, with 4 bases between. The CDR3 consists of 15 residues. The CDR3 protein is CASSLGSSYNSPLHF. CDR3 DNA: TGTGCCAGCAGCTTGGGGAGCTCCTATAATTCACCCCTCCACTTT. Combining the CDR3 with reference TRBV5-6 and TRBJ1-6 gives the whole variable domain DAGVTQSPTHLIKTRGQQVTLRCSPKSGHDTVSWYQQALGQGPQFIFQYYEEEERQRGNFPDRFSGHQFPNYSSELNVNALLLGDSALYLCASSLGSSYNSPLHFGNGTRLTVT.

CDR3 coding DNA: TGCGCCAGCAGCCAAGACTTTGGGCTAATCACCGGGGAGCTGTTTTTT. It yields the protein CASSQDFGLITGELFF. This chain connects TRBV4-3 to TRBJ2-2, with D unclear. This CDR3 comprises 16 residues. The V and J ends lost 0 bases and 4 bases respectively, with 12 bases between them. Germline loops: CDR1 LGHNA, CDR2 YSLEER.

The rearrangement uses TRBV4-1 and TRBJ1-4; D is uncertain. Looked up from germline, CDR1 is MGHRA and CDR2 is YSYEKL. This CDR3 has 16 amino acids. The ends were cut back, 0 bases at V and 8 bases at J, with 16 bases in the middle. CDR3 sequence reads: CASSQDVPGRGEKLFF. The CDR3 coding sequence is TGCGCCAGCAGCCAAGATGTCCCGGGGAGAGGGGAAAAACTGTTTTTT.

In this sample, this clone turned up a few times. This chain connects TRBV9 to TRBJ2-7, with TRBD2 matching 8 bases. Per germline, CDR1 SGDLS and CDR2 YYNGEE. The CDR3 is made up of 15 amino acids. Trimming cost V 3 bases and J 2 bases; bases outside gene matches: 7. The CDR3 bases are TGTGCCAGCAGCGAGCGAGCGGGAGCGGCCTACGAGCAGTACTTC. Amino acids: CASSERAGAAYEQYF. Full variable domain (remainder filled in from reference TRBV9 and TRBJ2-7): DSGVTQTPKHLITATGQRVTLRCSPRSGDLSVYWYQQSLDQGLQFLIQYYNGEERAKGNILERFSAQQFPDLHSELNLSSLELGDSALYFCASSERAGAAYEQYFGPGTRLTVT.

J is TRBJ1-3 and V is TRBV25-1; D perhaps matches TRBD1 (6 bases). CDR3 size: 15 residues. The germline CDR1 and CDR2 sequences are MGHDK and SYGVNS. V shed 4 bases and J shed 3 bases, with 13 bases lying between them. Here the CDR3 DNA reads TGTGCCAGCAGTGGGCCAAACAGGGTTGGAAACACCATATATTTT. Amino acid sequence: CASSGPNRVGNTIYF.

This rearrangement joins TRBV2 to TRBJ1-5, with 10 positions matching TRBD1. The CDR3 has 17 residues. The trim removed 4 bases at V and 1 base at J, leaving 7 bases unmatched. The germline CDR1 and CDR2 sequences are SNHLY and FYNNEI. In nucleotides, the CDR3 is TGTGCCAGCAGTGGGGACAGGGGCGTATGGAGCAATCAGCCCCAGCATTTT. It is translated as CASSGDRGVWSNQPQHF.

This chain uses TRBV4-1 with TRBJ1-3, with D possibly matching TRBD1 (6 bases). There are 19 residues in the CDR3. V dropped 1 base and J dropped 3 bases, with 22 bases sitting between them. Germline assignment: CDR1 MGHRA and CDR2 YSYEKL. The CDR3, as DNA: TGCGCCAGCAGCCAAGGAGAGGGGGAAGTTAGTATGAGTGGAAACACCATATATTTT. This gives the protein CASSQGEGEVSMSGNTIYF.

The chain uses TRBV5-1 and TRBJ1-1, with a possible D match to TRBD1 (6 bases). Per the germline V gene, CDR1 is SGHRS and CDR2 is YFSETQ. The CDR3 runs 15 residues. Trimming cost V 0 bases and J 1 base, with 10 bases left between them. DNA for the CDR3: TGCGCCAGCAGCTTGGCGGGACACCAGAACACTGAAGCTTTCTTT. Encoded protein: CASSLAGHQNTEAFF.

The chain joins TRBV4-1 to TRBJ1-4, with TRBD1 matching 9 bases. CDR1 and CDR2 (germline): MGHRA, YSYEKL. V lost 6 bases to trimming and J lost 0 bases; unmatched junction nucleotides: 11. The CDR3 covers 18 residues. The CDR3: CASRPGTGLSTTNEKLFF. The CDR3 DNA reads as TGCGCCAGCAGGCCCGGGACAGGGTTGAGTACAACTAATGAAAAACTGTTTTTT.

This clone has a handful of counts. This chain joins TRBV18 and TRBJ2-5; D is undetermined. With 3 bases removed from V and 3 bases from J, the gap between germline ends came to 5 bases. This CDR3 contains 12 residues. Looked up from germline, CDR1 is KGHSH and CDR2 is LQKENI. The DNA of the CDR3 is TGTGCCAGCTCACCCGTCGAAGAGACCCAGTACTTC. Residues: CASSPVEETQYF.

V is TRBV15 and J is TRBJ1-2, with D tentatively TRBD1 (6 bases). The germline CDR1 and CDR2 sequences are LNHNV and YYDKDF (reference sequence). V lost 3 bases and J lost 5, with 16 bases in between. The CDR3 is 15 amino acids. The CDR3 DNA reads TGTGCCACCAGCAGGCCAGCAGGGGCTGAATATGGCTACACCTTC. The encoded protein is CATSRPAGAEYGYTF.

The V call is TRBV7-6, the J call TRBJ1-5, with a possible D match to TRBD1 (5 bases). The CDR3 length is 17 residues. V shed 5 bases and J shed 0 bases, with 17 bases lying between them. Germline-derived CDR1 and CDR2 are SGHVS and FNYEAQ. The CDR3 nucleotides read TGTGCCAGCAGCCTGGGCGGGGGGTGGTTTAGCAATCAGCCCCAGCATTTT. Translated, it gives CASSLGGGWFSNQPQHF.

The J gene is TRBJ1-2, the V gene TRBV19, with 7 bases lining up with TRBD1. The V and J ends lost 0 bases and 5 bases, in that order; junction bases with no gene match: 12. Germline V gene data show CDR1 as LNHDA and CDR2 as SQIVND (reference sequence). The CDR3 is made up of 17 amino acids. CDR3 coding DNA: TGTGCCAGTAGTATAGATGGAGGGACAGTCGGACCTTATGGCTACACCTTC. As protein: CASSIDGGTVGPYGYTF.

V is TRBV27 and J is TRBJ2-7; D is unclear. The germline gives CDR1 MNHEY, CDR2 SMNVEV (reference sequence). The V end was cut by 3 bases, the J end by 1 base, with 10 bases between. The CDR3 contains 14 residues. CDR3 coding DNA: TGTGCCAGCAGTTTGCGCGGCAGATCCTACGAGCAGTACTTC. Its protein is CASSLRGRSYEQYF.

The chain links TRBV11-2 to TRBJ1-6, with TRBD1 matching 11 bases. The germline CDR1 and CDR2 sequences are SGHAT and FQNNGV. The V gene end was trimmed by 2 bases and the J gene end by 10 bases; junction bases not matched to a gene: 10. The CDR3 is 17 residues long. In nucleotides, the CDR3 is TGTGCCAGCAGCTTAACGTGGTGGGGGACAGGGGGATCACCCCTCCACTTT. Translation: CASSLTWWGTGGSPLHF.